A selection of T cell receptor beta chains follows, all from one sample in a study of Ad26.COV2.S vaccination and SARS-CoV-2 variants. Repertoires were generated with immunoSEQ multiplex PCR, while TCRdb's copy carries only in-frame clones and drops some. The sample records about 320,000 clones, roughly 90% being singletons. Sequences were derived from peripheral blood, sampled in a trial of Ad26.COV2.S vaccine versus placebo. The receptors were sampled from a person between 18 and 65 years old who received the Ad26.COV2.S COVID-19 vaccine or a placebo. CDR3s include the opening cysteine and the closing phenylalanine or tryptophan. Fields, in order: CDR3 length, clone size, J gene, V gene, D gene, CDR3 DNA, CDR3 protein. D genes are given only for firm matches. For some rows the clone size is stated as once, few or many, or as a class when expanded; others skip it.

>15|NA|TRBJ2-5|TRBV9|TRBD2
TGTGCCAGCAGCAAAGGAGGCGGGAGGGCCGGGACCCAGTACTTC
CASSKGGGRAGTQYF
>16|NA|TRBJ2-1|TRBV4-1|NA
TGCGCCAGCAGCCAAGACGGAGGGAGCTCCTACAATGAGCAGTTCTTC
CASSQDGGSSYNEQFF
>15|NA|TRBJ2-2|TRBV7-6|TRBD2
TGTGCCAGCAGCGCAATAGCGGGAACCCCCGGGGAGCTGTTTTTT
CASSAIAGTPGELFF
>15|NA|TRBJ1-4|TRBV3-1/TRBV3-2|NA
TGTGCCAGCAGCCAATTCGGGGGCCCTAATGAAAAACTGTTTTTT
CASSQFGGPNEKLFF
>15|NA|TRBJ1-2|TRBV4-1|NA
TGCGCCAGCAGCCAGGGGTTTCAGAGCTTTTATGGCTACACCTTC
CASSQGFQSFYGYTF
>12|NA|TRBJ1-3|TRBV6-5|NA
TGTGCCAGCAGCCCCCCCAGTGACACCATATATTTT
CASSPPSDTIYF
>13|NA|TRBJ1-2|TRBV10-1|NA
TGCGCCAGCAGTGAGTCAGGCTACTATGGCTACACCTTC
CASSESGYYGYTF
>12|NA|TRBJ2-7|TRBV18|NA
TGTGCCAGCTCACCACGGGAGTACGAGCAGTACTTC
CASSPREYEQYF
>16|once|TRBJ1-4|TRBV5-1|NA
TGCGCCAGCAGCTTAGGGCGGGAGGAGTCCTTGGAAAAACTGTTTTTT
CASSLGREESLEKLFF
>16|NA|TRBJ1-2|TRBV9|NA
TGTGCCAGCAGCGTAGACCCGGGGGGAGTGGACTATGGCTACACCTTC
CASSVDPGGVDYGYTF
>15|NA|TRBJ1-1|TRBV5-1|TRBD1
TGCGCCAGCAGCTTGGCCAGGGGGCGCATCACTGAAGCTTTCTTT
CASSLARGRITEAFF
>15|once|TRBJ1-3|TRBV11-2|NA
TGTGCCAGCAGCGTAGTTCTAGGGGCTGGAAACACCATATATTTT
CASSVVLGAGNTIYF
>15|few|TRBJ1-5|TRBV4-1|NA
TGCGCCAGCAGCCAAATCCCCAGCCCCAGACAGCCCCAGCATTTT
CASSQIPSPRQPQHF
>14|NA|TRBJ1-1|TRBV6-5|NA
TGTGCCAGCAGGCGGGGACCTGTCGGAGCTGAAGCTTTCTTT
CASRRGPVGAEAFF
>15|NA|TRBJ1-4|TRBV19|TRBD1
TGTGCCAGTAGTGACCGGGACAGGGTGAATGAAAAACTGTTTTTT
CASSDRDRVNEKLFF
>16|NA|TRBJ1-2|TRBV5-5|TRBD1
TGTGCCAGCAGCTTGGCCGTATTAGGGGGCATGTATGGCTACACCTTC
CASSLAVLGGMYGYTF
>13|NA|TRBJ1-2|TRBV7-2|NA
TGTGCCAGCAGCTTAAACCTCGACTATGGCTACACCTTC
CASSLNLDYGYTF
>17|NA|TRBJ2-5|TRBV13|TRBD2
TGTGCCAGCAGCTTAGTAAGCGGGAGAGACCCATCAGAGACCCAGTACTTC
CASSLVSGRDPSETQYF
>16|NA|TRBJ2-1|TRBV11-3|NA
TGTGCCAGCAGCCCTCATGAGGGGAGCTCCTACAATGAGCAGTTCTTC
CASSPHEGSSYNEQFF
>14|NA|TRBJ1-1|TRBV13|TRBD1
TGTGCCAGCAGCTCCCAACAGGGGGTAGTTGAAGCTTTCTTT
CASSSQQGVVEAFF
>13|few|TRBJ2-1|TRBV7-9|NA
TGTGCCAGCAGCTTCCCTTCTTACAATGAGCAGTTCTTC
CASSFPSYNEQFF
>14|NA|TRBJ1-5|TRBV6-2/TRBV6-3|NA
TGTGCCAGCAGTTACTCGGCGGAGAATCAGCCCCAGCATTTT
CASSYSAENQPQHF
>12|NA|TRBJ1-1|TRBV14|NA
TGTGCCAGCAGCCAAGACAGGGTAAAAGCTTTCTTT
CASSQDRVKAFF
>16|NA|TRBJ2-1|TRBV4-2|TRBD2
TGTGCCAGCAGTCCCTCGGGGACTAGAGGCTGGAATGAGCAGTTCTTC
CASSPSGTRGWNEQFF
>14|NA|TRBJ2-1|TRBV9|TRBD2
TGTGCCAGCAGCCCCATAGCGGGAGGGCCTTCGCAGTTCTTC
CASSPIAGGPSQFF
>14|NA|TRBJ1-6|TRBV5-6|NA
TGTGCCAGCAGCTTGGTGATAGATAATTCACCCCTCCACTTT
CASSLVIDNSPLHF
>11|NA|TRBJ1-5|TRBV2|NA
TGTGCCAGCAGCCGAAATCAGCCCCAGCATTTT
CASSRNQPQHF
>15|NA|TRBJ1-2|TRBV19|TRBD1
TGTGCCAGTAGTATGGGCGGGACAGTCGTTTATGGCTACACCTTC
CASSMGGTVVYGYTF
>18|NA|TRBJ1-2|TRBV16|TRBD1
TGTGCCAGCAGCCAATTACGGACAGGGGGGACAGCTAACTATGGCTACACCTTC
CASSQLRTGGTANYGYTF